This T cell receptor (beta chain) was identified in a study of Graves' ophthalmopathy and Graves' hyperthyroidism (dated by TCRdb to the late 2010s). With respect to the entire study: Peripheral blood was collected at initial diagnosis, prior to any treatment. The study used signatures of the TCR beta repertoire to tell Graves' ophthalmopathy apart from Graves' hyperthyroidism and to predict which patients would progress to ophthalmopathy. In total, around 130 blood samples were TCR-sequenced: approximately 40 ophthalmopathy, under 80 hyperthyroidism and some 17 hyperthyroidism-to-ophthalmopathy patients. A discovery set of 100 patients (approximately 45 ophthalmopathy, around 57 stable hyperthyroidism) was enrolled to explore V-J signatures distinguishing ophthalmopathy from hyperthyroidism. An independent validation cohort was composed of roughly 18 hyperthyroidism patients and around 16 patients who later progressed from hyperthyroidism to ophthalmopathy. In about six hyperthyroidism patients, the T-cell repertoire of thyroid tissue was compared with the T-cell repertoire of blood. Once sampling was done, hyperthyroidism patients were given methimazole at a starting dose of 30 mg daily, while ophthalmopathy patients were given high-dose intravenous methylprednisolone. For training and testing, the 100 or so patients in the discovery cohort were randomly divided in a 7:3 ratio. Study-wide conclusions, independent of this receptor: In validation, the model predicted ophthalmopathy progression with about 71% sensitivity and around 72% specificity; some 13 predicted patients were CT-confirmed with GO in a median of roughly 6.8 months. No statistical method was used to set the sample size in advance, and the investigators knew which group each participant was assigned to. Ophthalmopathy was separated from stable hyperthyroidism by the 13-signature model with around 89% sensitivity and 81% to 84% specificity in cross-validation and with 80%/75% in the test set. Among expanded thyroid clonotypes with frequency above 0.001, most also showed up in blood, which suggests that blood repertoires may reflect the thyroid immune response.

Looking up the germline V gene yields CDR1 SGHTA and CDR2 FQGNSA. The CDR3, from cysteine to phenylalanine, totals 15 residues. Only the CDR3 portion is preserved as DNA: 45 bases, with reading frame beginning at the first base. Hyperthyroidism was considered stable if no progression to ophthalmopathy occurred within 18 months of follow-up. Hyperthyroidism patients were newly diagnosed, with disease duration under 2 months, and aged 18 to 65 years. Patients were excluded if they had other autoimmune diseases, uncontrolled infections, pregnancy or lactation. Clinical symptoms, serum thyroxine, TRAb, thyroid ultrasound and orbital computed tomography formed the basis of the diagnosis. Ficoll-Paque density gradient centrifugation was used to isolate PBMCs from approximately 10 ml of fresh peripheral blood. Total RNA was extracted using Trizol reagent, and RNA quality was checked on an Agilent 2100 Bioanalyzer.

For repertoire sequencing, the TCR beta CDR3 regions were amplified from RNA transcripts. The first round was an RT-PCR using HTBI primers with the Qiagen OneStep RT-PCR kit, and this first round was followed by a second-round multiplex PCR, then size selection and purification. Libraries were sequenced paired-end with 100 bp reads on an Illumina HiSeq2000. The original pipeline was this. SOAPnuke was used to process the reads, throwing out any read that had adapters, had uncalled bases, had a mean Phred below 15, or lacked an exact constant-primer or identifier match. COPE v1.2.5 was used to merge high-quality paired reads. Unique nucleotide sequences were defined as clonotypes and aligned to IMGT TRB V, D and J references using MiTCR v1.1. The analysis was limited to V-J combinations with a frequency above 0.0001, which together covered over 98% of repertoires. For each V-J combination, a TCR clonal expansion and chaos score was defined as F50 clonal expansion divided by the chaos observed in the TCRdist matrix. Welch's t-statistics and random forest were used to narrow the features down to approximately 13 V-J combinations, which were then fed into a naive Bayes classifier. The Morisita-Horn index was used to measure how similar the thyroid and blood repertoires were. TCRdb trimmed public reads at Q25 via fastp, called clones via MiXCR and kept in-frame beta chains. CDR3 protein duplicates are merged, each entry listing the most common genes and DNA. The V and J calls shown here were made by TCRdb, not taken from the authors' results. The sample has 400,000 or so distinct CDR3 sequences on record, 15% of them singletons. The biggest ten clones account for 5.5% to 7% of the sample.

Note on this clonotype: Its antigen target is currently unknown. A much larger clone sits a single nucleotide away, making a read error possible.

The sequencing sample was made of peripheral blood. This receptor chain uses TRBV7-2 and TRBJ1-1; no D segment can be confidently identified. The source of this sequence is a woman aged 18-29 years with stable Graves' hyperthyroidism. Donor details come from another sample of the same person, matched by shared clones. The DNA sequence is TGTGCCATCAGCTTAATTTCATCAGCGAACACTGAAGCTTTCTTT. This encodes CAISLISSANTEAFF.